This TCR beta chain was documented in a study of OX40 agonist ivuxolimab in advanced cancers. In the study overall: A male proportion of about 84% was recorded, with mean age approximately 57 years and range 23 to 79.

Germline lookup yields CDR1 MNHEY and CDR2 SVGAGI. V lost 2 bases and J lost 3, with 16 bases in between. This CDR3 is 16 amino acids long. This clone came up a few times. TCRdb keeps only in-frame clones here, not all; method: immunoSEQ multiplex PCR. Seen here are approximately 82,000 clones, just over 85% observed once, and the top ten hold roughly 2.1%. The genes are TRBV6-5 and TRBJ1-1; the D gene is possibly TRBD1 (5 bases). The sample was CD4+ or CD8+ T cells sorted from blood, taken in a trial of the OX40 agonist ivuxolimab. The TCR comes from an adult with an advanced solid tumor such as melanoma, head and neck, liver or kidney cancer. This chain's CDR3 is CASSYGPGALDTEAFF. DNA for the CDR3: TGTGCCAGCAGTTACGGGCCCGGGGCTTTGGACACTGAAGCTTTCTTT.